These 14 T cell receptor beta chains were all obtained from the same sample, sequenced in a study of blood T cells in healthy people across ages. PCR was performed a second time for about 7 to 11 cycles using a sample-barcoded 5' primer and a J-beta primer mix. TCRdb ran MiXCR on the 5' RACE reads and lists one entry per CDR3 protein. The table shows about 680,000 distinct CDR3 sequences, with roughly 50% occurring only once. Sample: blood. Receptor source: a woman aged 60-75 years in good health.

The chain is built from TRBV5-1 and TRBJ2-5; D possibly corresponds to TRBD2 (5 bases). The assigned J gene may be wrong: the sequence end matches TRBJ2-7 better. Looked up from germline, CDR1 is SGHRS and CDR2 is YFSETQ. The CDR3 has 13 amino acids. CDR3 sequence (DNA): TGCGCCAGCAGCTGGAGGCGTAGTGACGAGCAGTACTTC. Amino acids: CASSWRRSDEQYF.

The chain uses TRBV9 and TRBJ1-2; TRBD1 matches 8 bases. CDR3 size: 13 residues. The V segment lost 3 bases and the J segment 5 bases; nucleotides outside the gene matches: 3. Germline CDR1 SGDLS, CDR2 YYNGEE. The CDR3 sequence: CASSAQGAYGYTF. The CDR3 DNA is TGTGCCAGCAGCGCCCAGGGGGCGTATGGCTACACCTTC.

The gene calls are TRBV20-1 and TRBJ2-7; 9 bases are a match to TRBD2. Germline V gene data show CDR1 as DFQATT and CDR2 as SNEGSKA (reference sequence). This CDR3 region has 13 residues. V was clipped by 8 bases and J by 5 bases; unmatched bases: 10. The CDR3 reads CSPDSGRDHEQYF. The CDR3 DNA is TGCAGTCCTGATAGCGGGAGAGATCACGAGCAGTACTTC.

The CDR3 here is CAIRGSGYNEQFF. The CDR3 DNA reads as TGTGCCATCCGGGGTAGCGGGTACAATGAGCAGTTCTTC. This chain links TRBV6-2 or TRBV6-3 with TRBJ2-1; 7 bases line up with TRBD2. Germline V gene data show CDR1 as MNHEY and CDR2 as SVGEGT. The CDR3 consists of 13 residues. V was clipped by 10 bases and J by 4 bases; unmatched bases: 7.

This clonotype was seen only once. J is TRBJ2-1 and V is TRBV20-1; tentative D call: TRBD2 (5 bases). From germline, CDR1 is DFQATT and CDR2 SNEGSKA (reference sequence). V lost 3 bases, J lost 4 bases, and 13 bases lay in between. CDR3 length: 14 residues. The CDR3 region is CSARHRTGYNEQFF. DNA for the CDR3: TGCAGTGCTAGGCACCGGACTGGTTACAATGAGCAGTTCTTC.

The chain couples TRBV20-1 to TRBJ2-1; D tentatively reads TRBD1 or TRBD2 (6 bases each). This CDR3 has 13 amino acids. Germline CDR1 and CDR2: DFQATT and SNEGSKA (reference sequence). Deletions cut 3 bases from V and 2 bases from J, with 8 bases between. CDR3 coding DNA: TGCAGTGCTAGGCGGGACACCTACAATGAGCAGTTCTTC. It codes for CSARRDTYNEQFF.

The chain joins TRBV20-1 to TRBJ2-3, with TRBD2 as a possible D gene (6 bases). The CDR3 runs to 13 residues. The ends were cut back, 5 bases at V and 6 bases at J, with 15 bases in the middle. CDR1 is DFQATT, CDR2 SNEGSKA, per germline (reference sequence). DNA of the CDR3: TGCAGTGCTTATCGGGGGAAGGGGGATACGCAGTATTTT. It translates to CSAYRGKGDTQYF.

The gene calls are TRBV20-1 and TRBJ2-3; D unresolved. Germline values: CDR1 DFQATT, CDR2 SNEGSKA (reference sequence). This CDR3 is 13 amino acids long. V lost 5 bases and J 9 bases, leaving 18 bases between the germline ends. DNA for the CDR3: TGCAGTGCTGTGATGGAGCCCCGCAGGACGCAGTATTTT. Translated: CSAVMEPRRTQYF.

The chain recombines TRBV29-1 with TRBJ2-3; TRBD1 might be the D (6 bases). The CDR3 extends over 17 amino acids. Germline assignment: CDR1 SQVTM and CDR2 ANQGSEA. Trimming shortened V by 4 bases and J by 3 bases, and 23 bases separated the two germline ends. The CDR3 reads CSVVFWGAGVGTDTQYF. The CDR3, as DNA: TGCAGCGTTGTATTCTGGGGAGCAGGGGTCGGGACAGATACGCAGTATTTT.

This clonotype was found once. This chain uses TRBV29-1 with TRBJ2-7; 9 bases agree with TRBD1. Germline CDR1 reads SQVTM; CDR2 reads ANQGSEA. The CDR3 covers 12 residues. With V trimmed by 7 bases and J by 6 bases, 7 bases remained unmatched. Here the CDR3 reads CSAGQGRREQYF. The CDR3 nucleotides are TGCAGCGCGGGACAGGGTCGACGCGAGCAGTACTTC.

This clonotype was seen more than once but under ten times. The chain couples TRBV9 to TRBJ2-1; a possible D gene is TRBD1 (6 bases). The CDR3 covers 16 residues. The V and J ends lost 1 base and 10 bases respectively, with 21 bases between them. The germline V gene encodes CDR1 SGDLS and CDR2 YYNGEE. Here the CDR3 reads CASSVRTGTSLREQFF. The CDR3 coding sequence is TGTGCCAGCAGCGTACGCACCGGGACAAGCCTTCGGGAGCAGTTCTTC.

The table lists this clonotype with a few counts. This chain uses TRBV7-2 with TRBJ2-7; D may be TRBD1 or TRBD2 (5 bases each). The CDR3 sequence is 14 residues long. The V gene lost 5 bases and the J gene lost 6 bases, with 17 bases spanning the gap. Germline lookup yields CDR1 SGHTA and CDR2 FQGNSA. For the CDR3, the DNA is TGTGCCAGCAGCCTCCGGAGAGGGGAAGGCGAGCAGTACTTC. Translation gives CASSLRRGEGEQYF.

This clonotype has a count of ten or more. This chain uses TRBV20-1 with TRBJ2-7, with a tentative D call TRBD1 (6 bases). The V gene lost 6 bases and the J gene lost 2 bases, with 17 bases spanning the gap. CDR1 and CDR2 from the germline V gene are DFQATT and SNEGSKA (reference sequence). The CDR3 totals 14 residues. Here the CDR3 reads CSARLAGTPYEQYF. The DNA for the CDR3 is TGCAGTGCCCGATTGGCCGGGACACCCTACGAGCAGTACTTC.

The chain uses TRBV4-3 and TRBJ2-4; D not certain. Trimming removed 5 bases from V and 2 bases from J, with 13 bases in between. The germline gives CDR1 LGHNA, CDR2 YSLEER. This CDR3 comprises 15 residues. CDR3: CASSGFHVSKNIQYF. Written as DNA, the CDR3 is TGCGCCAGCAGCGGTTTCCATGTGTCCAAAAACATTCAGTACTTC.